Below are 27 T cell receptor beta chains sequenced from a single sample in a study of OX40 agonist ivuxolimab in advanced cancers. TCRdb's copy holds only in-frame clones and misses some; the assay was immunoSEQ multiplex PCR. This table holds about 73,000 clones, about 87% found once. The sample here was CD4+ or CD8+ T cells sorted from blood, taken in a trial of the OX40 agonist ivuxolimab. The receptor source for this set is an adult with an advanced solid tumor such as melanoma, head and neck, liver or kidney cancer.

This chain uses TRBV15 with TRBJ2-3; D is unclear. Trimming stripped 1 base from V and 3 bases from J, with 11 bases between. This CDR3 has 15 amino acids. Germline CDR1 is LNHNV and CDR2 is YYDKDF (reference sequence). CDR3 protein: CATSRGPPTTDTQYF. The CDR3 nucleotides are TGTGCCACCAGCAGAGGCCCCCCCACAACAGATACGCAGTATTTT.

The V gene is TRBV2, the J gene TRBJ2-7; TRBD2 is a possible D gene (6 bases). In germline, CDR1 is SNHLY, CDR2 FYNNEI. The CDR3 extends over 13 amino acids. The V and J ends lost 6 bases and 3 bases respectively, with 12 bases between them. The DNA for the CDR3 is TGTGCCAGCAGGCCTAGCGCGAGCTACGAGCAGTACTTC. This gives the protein CASRPSASYEQYF. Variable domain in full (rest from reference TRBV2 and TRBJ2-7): EPEVTQTPSHQVTQMGQEVILRCVPISNHLYFYWYRQILGQKVEFLVSFYNNEISEKSEIFDDQFSVERPDGSNFTLKIRSTKLEDSAMYFCASRPSASYEQYFGPGTRLTVT.

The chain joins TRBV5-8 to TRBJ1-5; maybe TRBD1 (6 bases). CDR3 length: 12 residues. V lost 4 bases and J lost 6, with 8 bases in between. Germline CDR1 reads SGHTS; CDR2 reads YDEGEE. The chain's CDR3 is CASSGGVQPQHF. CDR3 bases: TGTGCCAGCAGCGGGGGCGTTCAGCCCCAGCATTTT.

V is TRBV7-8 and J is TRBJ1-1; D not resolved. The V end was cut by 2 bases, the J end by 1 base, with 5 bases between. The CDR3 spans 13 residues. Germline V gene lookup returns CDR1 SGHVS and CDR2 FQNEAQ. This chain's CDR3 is CASSLKRNTEAFF. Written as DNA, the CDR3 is TGTGCCAGCAGCTTAAAGAGGAACACTGAAGCTTTCTTT.

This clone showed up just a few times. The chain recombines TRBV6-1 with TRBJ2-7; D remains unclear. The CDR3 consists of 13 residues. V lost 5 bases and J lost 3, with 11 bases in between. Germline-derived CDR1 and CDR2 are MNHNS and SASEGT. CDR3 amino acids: CASSPRADYEQYF. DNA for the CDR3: TGTGCCAGCAGTCCCCGGGCAGACTACGAGCAGTACTTC.

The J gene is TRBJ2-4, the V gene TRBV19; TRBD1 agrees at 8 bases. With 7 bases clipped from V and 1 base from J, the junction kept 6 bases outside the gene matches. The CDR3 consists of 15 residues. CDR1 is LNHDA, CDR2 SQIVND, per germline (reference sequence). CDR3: CASTVQGAAKNIQYF. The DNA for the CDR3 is TGTGCCAGTACGGTCCAGGGGGCGGCCAAAAACATTCAGTACTTC.

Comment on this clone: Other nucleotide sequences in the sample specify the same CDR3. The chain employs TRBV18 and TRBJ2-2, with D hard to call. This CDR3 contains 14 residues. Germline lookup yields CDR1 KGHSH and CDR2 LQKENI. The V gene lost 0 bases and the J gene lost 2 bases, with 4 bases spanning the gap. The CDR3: CASSPPRNTGELFF. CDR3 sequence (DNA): TGTGCCAGCTCACCACCAAGAAACACCGGGGAGCTGTTTTTT.

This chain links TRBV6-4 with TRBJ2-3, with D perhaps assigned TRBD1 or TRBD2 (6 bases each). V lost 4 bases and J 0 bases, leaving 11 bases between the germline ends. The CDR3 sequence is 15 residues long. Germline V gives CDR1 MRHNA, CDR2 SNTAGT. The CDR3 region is CASSVRGTSTDTQYF. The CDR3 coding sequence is TGTGCCAGCAGTGTGAGGGGGACTAGCACAGATACGCAGTATTTT.

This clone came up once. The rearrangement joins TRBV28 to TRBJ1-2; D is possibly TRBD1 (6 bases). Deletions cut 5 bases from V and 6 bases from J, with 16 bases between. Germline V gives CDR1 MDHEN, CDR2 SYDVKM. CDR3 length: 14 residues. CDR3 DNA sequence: TGTGCCAGCAGTCCACAGGGCAGGCGTAATGGCTACACCTTC. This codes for CASSPQGRRNGYTF.

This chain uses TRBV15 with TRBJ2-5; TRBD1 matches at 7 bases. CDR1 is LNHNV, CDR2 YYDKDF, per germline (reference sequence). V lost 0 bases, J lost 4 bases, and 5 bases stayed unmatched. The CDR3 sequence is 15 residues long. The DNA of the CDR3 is TGTGCCACCAGCAGAGATTTAAGGGGGCCAGAGACCCAGTACTTC. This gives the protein CATSRDLRGPETQYF.

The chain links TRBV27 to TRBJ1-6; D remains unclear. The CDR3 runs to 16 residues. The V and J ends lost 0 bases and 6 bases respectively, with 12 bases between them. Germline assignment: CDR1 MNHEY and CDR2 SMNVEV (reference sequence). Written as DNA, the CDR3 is TGTGCCAGCAGTTTATCCCGGAGGGCTCCTAATTCACCCCTCCACTTT. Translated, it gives CASSLSRRAPNSPLHF.

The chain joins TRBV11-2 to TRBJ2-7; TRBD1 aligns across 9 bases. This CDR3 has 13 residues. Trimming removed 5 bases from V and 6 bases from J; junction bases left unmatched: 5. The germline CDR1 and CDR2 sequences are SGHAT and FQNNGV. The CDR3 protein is CASSVDRGGEQYF. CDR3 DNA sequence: TGTGCCAGCAGCGTCGACAGGGGGGGCGAGCAGTACTTC.

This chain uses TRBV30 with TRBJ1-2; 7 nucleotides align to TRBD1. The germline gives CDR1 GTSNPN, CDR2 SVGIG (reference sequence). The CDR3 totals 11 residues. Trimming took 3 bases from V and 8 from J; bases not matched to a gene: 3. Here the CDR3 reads CAWRIGGGYTF. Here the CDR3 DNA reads TGTGCCTGGAGAATAGGGGGCGGCTACACCTTC.

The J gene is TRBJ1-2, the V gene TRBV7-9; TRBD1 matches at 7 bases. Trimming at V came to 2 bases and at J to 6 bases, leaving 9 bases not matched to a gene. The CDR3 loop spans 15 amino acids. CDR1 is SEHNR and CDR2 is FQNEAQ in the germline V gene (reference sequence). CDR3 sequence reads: CASSLRSLTGNGYTF. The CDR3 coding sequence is TGTGCCAGCAGCTTAAGGTCCCTGACAGGGAATGGCTACACCTTC.

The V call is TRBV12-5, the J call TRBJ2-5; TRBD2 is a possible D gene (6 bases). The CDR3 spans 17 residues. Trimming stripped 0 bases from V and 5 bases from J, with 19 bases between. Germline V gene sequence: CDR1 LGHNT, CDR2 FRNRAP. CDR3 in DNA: TGTGCTAGTGGTTTGGTACTTGGGGGGAAGCGTGTGGAGACCCAGTACTTC. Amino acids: CASGLVLGGKRVETQYF.

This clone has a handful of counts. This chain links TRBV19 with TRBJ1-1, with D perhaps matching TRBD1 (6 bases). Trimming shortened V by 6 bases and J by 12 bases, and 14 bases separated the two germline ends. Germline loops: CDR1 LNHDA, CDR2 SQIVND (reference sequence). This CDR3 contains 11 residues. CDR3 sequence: CASRTGQATFF. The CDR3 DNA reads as TGTGCCAGTAGGACGGGACAAGCGACTTTCTTT. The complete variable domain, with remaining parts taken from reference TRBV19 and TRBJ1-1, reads DGGITQSPKYLFRKEGQNVTLSCEQNLNHDAMYWYRQDPGQGLRLIYYSQIVNDFQKGDIAEGYSVSREKKESFPLTVTSAQKNPTAFYLCASRTGQATFFGQGTRLTVV.

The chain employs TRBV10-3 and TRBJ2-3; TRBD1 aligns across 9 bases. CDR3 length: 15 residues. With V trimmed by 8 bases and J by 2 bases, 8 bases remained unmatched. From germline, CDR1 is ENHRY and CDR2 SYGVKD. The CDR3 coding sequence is TGTGCCATCGGCACCGGGACAGGGATCACAGATACGCAGTATTTT. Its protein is CAIGTGTGITDTQYF.

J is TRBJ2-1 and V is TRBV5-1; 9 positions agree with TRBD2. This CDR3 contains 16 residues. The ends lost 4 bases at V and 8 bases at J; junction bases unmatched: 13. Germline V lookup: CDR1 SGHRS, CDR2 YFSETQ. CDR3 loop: CASSLGGREGRYEQFF. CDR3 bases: TGCGCCAGCAGCCTGGGAGGGCGGGAGGGCCGCTATGAGCAGTTCTTC.

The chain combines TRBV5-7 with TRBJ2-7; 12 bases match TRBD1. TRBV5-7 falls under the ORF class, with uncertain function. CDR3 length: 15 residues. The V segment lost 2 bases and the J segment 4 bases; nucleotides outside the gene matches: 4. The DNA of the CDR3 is TGTGCCAGCAGCTTTCGGGACAGGGGGCCTTACGAGCAGTACTTC. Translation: CASSFRDRGPYEQYF.

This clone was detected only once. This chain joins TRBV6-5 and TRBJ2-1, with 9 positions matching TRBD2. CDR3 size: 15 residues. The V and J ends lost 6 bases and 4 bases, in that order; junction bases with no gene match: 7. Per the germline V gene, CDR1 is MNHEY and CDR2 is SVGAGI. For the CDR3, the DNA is TGTGCCAGCAGGAGGACTAGCGCTACATACAATGAGCAGTTCTTC. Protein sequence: CASRRTSATYNEQFF.

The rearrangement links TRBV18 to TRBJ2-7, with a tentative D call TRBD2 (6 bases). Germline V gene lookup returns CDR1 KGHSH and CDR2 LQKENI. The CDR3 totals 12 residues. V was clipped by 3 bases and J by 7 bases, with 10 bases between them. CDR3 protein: CASSPTSREQYF. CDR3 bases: TGTGCCAGCTCACCCACTAGCCGGGAGCAGTACTTC.

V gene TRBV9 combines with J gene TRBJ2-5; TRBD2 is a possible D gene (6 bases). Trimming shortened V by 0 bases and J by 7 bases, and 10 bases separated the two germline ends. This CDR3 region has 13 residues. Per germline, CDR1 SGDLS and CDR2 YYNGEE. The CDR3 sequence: CASSVGLGGTQYF. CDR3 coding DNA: TGTGCCAGCAGCGTAGGCTTGGGGGGGACCCAGTACTTC. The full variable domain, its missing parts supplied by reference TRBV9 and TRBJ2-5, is DSGVTQTPKHLITATGQRVTLRCSPRSGDLSVYWYQQSLDQGLQFLIQYYNGEERAKGNILERFSAQQFPDLHSELNLSSLELGDSALYFCASSVGLGGTQYFGPGTRLLVL.

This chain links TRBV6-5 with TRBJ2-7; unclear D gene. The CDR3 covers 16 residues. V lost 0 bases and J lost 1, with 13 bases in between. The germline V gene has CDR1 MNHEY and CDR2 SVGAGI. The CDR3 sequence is CASSYSVRPSSYEQYF. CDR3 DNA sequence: TGTGCCAGCAGTTACTCGGTGCGCCCCTCATCCTACGAGCAGTACTTC.

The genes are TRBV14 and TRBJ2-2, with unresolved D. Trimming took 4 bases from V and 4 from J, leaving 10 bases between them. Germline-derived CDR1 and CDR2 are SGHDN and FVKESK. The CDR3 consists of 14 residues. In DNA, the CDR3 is TGTGCCAGCAGCCTCAACCGGGCCACCGGGGAGCTGTTTTTT. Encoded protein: CASSLNRATGELFF.

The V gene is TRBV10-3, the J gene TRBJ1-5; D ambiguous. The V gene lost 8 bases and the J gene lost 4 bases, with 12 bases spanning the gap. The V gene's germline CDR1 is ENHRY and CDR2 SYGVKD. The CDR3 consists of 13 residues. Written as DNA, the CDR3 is TGTGCCATCGGGCCGACCTCTAATCAGCCCCAGCATTTT. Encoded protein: CAIGPTSNQPQHF.

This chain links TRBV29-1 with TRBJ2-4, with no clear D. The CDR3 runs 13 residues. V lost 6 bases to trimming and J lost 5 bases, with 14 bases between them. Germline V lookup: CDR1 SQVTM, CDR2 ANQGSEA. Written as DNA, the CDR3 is TGCAGCGTCGAGACCCCGGTCGAAAACATTCAGTACTTC. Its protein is CSVETPVENIQYF.

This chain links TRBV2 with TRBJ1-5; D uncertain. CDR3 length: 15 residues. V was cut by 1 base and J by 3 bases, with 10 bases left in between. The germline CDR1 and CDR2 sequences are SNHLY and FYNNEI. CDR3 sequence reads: CASSEERLSNQPQHF. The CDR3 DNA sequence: TGTGCCAGCAGTGAAGAGCGACTGTCCAATCAGCCCCAGCATTTT.